This T cell receptor beta chain was captured in a study of T cells expressing NK-cell markers. Study observations and caveats: Topping the CD3+CD56-NKG2C+ fraction as well were these clonotypes, in four donors. Dominant NKG2C+ clonotype frequencies of roughly 1.0-7.5% of CD8+ T cells were measured in over five donors.

This CDR3 is 14 amino acids long. In germline, CDR1 is ENHRY, CDR2 SYGVKD. In the case of this clonotype: Its antigen is not known.

With the 5' RACE reads reprocessed, TCRdb shows one record per CDR3 protein and no DNA. The table for this sample gives approximately 150,000 distinct CDR3 sequences. V gene TRBV10-3 combines with J gene TRBJ2-5; TCRdb's D gene call, TRBD2, goes unchecked for lack of DNA. Sequenced material: blood T cells: a sorted CD56 or NKG2C T cell subset, CD4+ or CD8+ T cells, or bulk PBMC T cells (not recorded which). This receptor was obtained from a young man in good health. CDR3 region: CAIRGLAGDETQYF.